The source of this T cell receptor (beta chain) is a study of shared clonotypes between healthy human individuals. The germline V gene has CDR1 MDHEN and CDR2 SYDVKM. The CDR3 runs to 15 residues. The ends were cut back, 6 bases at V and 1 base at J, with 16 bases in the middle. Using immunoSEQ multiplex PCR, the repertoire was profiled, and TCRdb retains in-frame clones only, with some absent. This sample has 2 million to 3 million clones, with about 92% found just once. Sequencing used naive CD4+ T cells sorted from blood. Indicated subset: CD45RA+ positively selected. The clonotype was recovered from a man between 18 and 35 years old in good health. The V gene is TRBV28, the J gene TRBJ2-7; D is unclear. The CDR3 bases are TGTGCCAGCAGAGGACGGTCACCTCTTTCCTACGAGCAGTACTTC. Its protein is CASRGRSPLSYEQYF.